This T cell receptor beta chain stems from a study of cytomegalovirus exposure and HLA in healthy donors. General observations from the study: Reports described diagnosis of cytomegalovirus status by the classifier as highly specific and sensitive.

A multiplex PCR was run with 60 Vbeta primers and 13 Jbeta primers. Profiling relied on immunoSEQ multiplex PCR, and the TCRdb table lists in-frame clones only, not all of them. The table lists 200,000 or so clones, 70% to 90% of them singletons. Regarding this clone: The antigen remains unidentified.

The CDR3 runs 14 residues. V lost 4 bases and J 4 bases, leaving 16 bases between the germline ends. CDR1 and CDR2 from the germline V gene are GTSNPN and SVGIG (reference sequence). The sequence was collected from a woman between 18 and 29 years old in good health and CMV-seropositive. V gene TRBV30 combines with J gene TRBJ2-5, with D perhaps TRBD1 (6 bases). The material sequenced was PBMCs. The CDR3 DNA reads TGTGCCTGGACCAACCGAGGGGGTGGAGAGACCCAGTACTTC. Residues: CAWTNRGGGETQYF.